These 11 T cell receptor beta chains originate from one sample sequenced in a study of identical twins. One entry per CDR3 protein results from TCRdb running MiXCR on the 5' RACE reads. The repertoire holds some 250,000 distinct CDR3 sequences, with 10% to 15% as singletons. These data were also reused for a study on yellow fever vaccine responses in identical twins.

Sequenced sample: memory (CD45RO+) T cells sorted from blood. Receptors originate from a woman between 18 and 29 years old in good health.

CDR3: CASSTGSGSSTDTQYF. The CDR3 DNA reads as TGTGCCAGCAGCACGGGGAGCGGCTCTAGCACAGATACGCAGTATTTT. The V gene is TRBV11-2, the J gene TRBJ2-3; maybe TRBD2 (5 bases). Trimming left V 5 bases short and J 0 bases short, with 15 bases between. The CDR3 runs 16 residues. Germline assignment: CDR1 SGHAT and CDR2 FQNNGV.

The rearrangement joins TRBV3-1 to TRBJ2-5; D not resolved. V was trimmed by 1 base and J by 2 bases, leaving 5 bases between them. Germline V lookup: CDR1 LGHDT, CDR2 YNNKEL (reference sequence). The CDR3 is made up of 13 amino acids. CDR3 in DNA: TGTGCCAGCAGCCAAGGGAAACAAGAGACCCAGTACTTC. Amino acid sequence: CASSQGKQETQYF.

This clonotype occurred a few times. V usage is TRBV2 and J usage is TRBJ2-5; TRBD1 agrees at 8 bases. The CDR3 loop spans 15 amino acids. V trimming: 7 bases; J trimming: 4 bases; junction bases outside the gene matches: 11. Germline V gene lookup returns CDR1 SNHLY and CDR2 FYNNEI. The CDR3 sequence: CASTGMGQVIETQYF. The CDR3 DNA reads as TGTGCCAGCACTGGCATGGGACAGGTTATAGAGACCCAGTACTTC.

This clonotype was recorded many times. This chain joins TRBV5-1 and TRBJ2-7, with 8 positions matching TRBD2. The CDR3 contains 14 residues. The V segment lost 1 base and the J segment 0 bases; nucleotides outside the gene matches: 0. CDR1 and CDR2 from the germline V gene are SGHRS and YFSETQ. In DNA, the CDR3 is TGCGCCAGCAGCTTGAGCGGGAGCTCCTACGAGCAGTACTTC. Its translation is CASSLSGSSYEQYF.

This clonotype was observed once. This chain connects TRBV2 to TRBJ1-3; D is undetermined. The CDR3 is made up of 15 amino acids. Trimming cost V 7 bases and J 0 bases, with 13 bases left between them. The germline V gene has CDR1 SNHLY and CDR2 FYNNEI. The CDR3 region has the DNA TGTGCCAGCAATTCGATTGGGAGCTCTGGAAACACCATATATTTT. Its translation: CASNSIGSSGNTIYF. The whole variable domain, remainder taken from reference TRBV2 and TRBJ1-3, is EPEVTQTPSHQVTQMGQEVILRCVPISNHLYFYWYRQILGQKVEFLVSFYNNEISEKSEIFDDQFSVERPDGSNFTLKIRSTKLEDSAMYFCASNSIGSSGNTIYFGEGSWLTVV.

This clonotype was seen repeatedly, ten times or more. The CDR3 is CASSPLRGLYNEQFF. DNA for the CDR3: TGTGCCAGCAGCCCTTTACGTGGGTTGTACAATGAGCAGTTCTTC. The rearrangement links TRBV3-1 to TRBJ2-1, with D unclear. V lost 4 bases and J 4 bases, leaving 14 bases between the germline ends. The CDR3 is 15 amino acids. Germline CDR1 reads LGHDT; CDR2 reads YNNKEL (reference sequence).

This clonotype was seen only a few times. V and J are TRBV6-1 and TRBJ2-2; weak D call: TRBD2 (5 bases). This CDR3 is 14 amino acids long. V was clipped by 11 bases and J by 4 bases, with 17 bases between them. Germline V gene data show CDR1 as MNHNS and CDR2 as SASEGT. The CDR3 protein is CASTRGQRTGELFF. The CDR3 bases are TGTGCCTCAACCCGGGGTCAGCGCACCGGGGAGCTGTTTTTT.

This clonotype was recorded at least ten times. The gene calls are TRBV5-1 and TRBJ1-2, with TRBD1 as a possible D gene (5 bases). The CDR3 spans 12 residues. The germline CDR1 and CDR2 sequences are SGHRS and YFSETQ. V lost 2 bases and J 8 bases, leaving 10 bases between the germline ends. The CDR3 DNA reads TGCGCCAGCAGCTTAGGAGGGGACGGCTACACCTTC. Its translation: CASSLGGDGYTF.

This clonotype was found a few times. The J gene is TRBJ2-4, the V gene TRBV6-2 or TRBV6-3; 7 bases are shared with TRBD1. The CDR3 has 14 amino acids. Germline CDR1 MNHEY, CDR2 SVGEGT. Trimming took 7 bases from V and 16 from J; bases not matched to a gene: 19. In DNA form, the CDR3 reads TGTGCCAGCACTGACAATCCTACAGGGGACCTGGGTTACTTC. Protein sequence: CASTDNPTGDLGYF.

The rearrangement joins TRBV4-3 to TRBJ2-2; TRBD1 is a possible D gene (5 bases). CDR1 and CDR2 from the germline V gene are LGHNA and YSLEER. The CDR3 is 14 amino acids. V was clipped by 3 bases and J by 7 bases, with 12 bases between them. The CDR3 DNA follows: TGCGCCAGCAGCCATGGGGCGCGGAACGGGGAGCTGTTTTTT. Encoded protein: CASSHGARNGELFF.

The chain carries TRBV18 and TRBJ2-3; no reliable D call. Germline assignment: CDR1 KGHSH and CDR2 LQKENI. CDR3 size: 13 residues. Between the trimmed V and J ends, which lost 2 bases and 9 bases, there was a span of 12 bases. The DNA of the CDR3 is TGTGCCAGCTCACCAAGACCCCCCGAAACGCAGTATTTT. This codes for CASSPRPPETQYF.